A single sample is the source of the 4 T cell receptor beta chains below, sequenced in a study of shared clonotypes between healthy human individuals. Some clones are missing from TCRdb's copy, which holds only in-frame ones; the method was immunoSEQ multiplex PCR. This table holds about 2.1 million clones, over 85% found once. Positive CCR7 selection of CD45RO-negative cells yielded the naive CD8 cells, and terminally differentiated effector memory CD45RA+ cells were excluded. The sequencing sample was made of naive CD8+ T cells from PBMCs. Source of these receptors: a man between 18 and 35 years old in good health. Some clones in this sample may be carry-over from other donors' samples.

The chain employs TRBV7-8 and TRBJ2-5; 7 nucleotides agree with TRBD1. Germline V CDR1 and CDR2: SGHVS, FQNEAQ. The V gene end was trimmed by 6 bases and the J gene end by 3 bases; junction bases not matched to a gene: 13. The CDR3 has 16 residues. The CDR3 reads CASSRAAGTEKETQYF. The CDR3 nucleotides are TGTGCCAGCAGTCGCGCCGCCGGGACAGAGAAAGAGACCCAGTACTTC.

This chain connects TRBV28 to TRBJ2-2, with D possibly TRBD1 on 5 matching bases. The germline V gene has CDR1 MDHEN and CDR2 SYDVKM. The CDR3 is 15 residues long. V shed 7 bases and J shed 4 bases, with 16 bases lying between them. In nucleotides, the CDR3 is TGTGCCAGCAATAAGGGATCAGGGCCCACCGGGGAGCTGTTTTTT. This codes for CASNKGSGPTGELFF.

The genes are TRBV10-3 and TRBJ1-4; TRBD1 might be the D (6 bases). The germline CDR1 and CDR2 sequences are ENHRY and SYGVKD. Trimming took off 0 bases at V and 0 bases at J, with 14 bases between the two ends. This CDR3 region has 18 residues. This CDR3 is CAISESRGRDATNEKLFF. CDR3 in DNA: TGTGCCATCAGTGAGTCGAGGGGGAGAGACGCAACTAATGAAAAACTGTTTTTT.

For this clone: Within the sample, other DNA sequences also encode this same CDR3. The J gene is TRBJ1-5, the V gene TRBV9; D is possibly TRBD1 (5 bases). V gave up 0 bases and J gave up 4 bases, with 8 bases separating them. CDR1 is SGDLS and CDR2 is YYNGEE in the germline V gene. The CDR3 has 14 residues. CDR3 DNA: TGTGCCAGCAGCGTAGCTGGGGGGAATCAGCCCCAGCATTTT. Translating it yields CASSVAGGNQPQHF.